The next 13 T cell receptor beta chains were all read from a single sample in a study of response to subunit inactivated influenza vaccine. TCRdb ran MiXCR on the RT-PCR reads and lists one entry per CDR3 protein. The sample carries roughly 500,000 distinct CDR3 sequences, around 25% recorded once. This sample also appeared in a second study, on T cells expressing NK-cell markers. That paper notes: UMI-tagged 5'RACE template switching yielded the TCR beta cDNA.

The sequencing used CD4+ T cells sorted from PBMCs, collected 11 to 12 days after vaccination. The receptors were sampled from a man aged 50-59 years who received an inactivated influenza vaccine.

The chain uses TRBV2 and TRBJ2-1; D is undetermined. The CDR3 consists of 14 residues. Deletions cut 8 bases from V and 0 bases from J, with 11 bases between. The V gene's germline CDR1 is SNHLY and CDR2 FYNNEI. The CDR3 bases are TGTGCCAGCTATGAAGTTCGCTCCTACAATGAGCAGTTCTTC. The encoded protein is CASYEVRSYNEQFF. Together with reference TRBV2 and TRBJ2-1, the CDR3 gives the full variable domain: EPEVTQTPSHQVTQMGQEVILRCVPISNHLYFYWYRQILGQKVEFLVSFYNNEISEKSEIFDDQFSVERPDGSNFTLKIRSTKLEDSAMYFCASYEVRSYNEQFFGPGTRLTVL.

V and J are TRBV28 and TRBJ1-5; a possible D gene is TRBD1 (5 bases). The CDR3 runs to 16 residues. The V end was cut by 4 bases, the J end by 4 bases, with 17 bases between. Germline V lookup: CDR1 MDHEN, CDR2 SYDVKM. The CDR3 loop reads CASSYRRTIANQPQHF. The DNA of the CDR3 is TGTGCCAGCAGTTACAGGAGAACCATAGCAAATCAGCCCCAGCATTTT.

This clonotype was counted between two and nine times. The V call is TRBV7-9, the J call TRBJ2-1; 10 nucleotides align to TRBD1. J lost 14 bases, V lost 5 bases, and 12 bases had no gene match. Germline CDR1 SEHNR, CDR2 FQNEAQ (reference sequence). The CDR3 is 14 residues long. The DNA for the CDR3 is TGTGCCAGCAGCCCGACAGGGGGCAGGAGTGGAAAGTTCTTC. It yields the protein CASSPTGGRSGKFF.

This clonotype was observed a handful of times. The chain couples TRBV20-1 to TRBJ1-5; D is unresolved. Deletions cut 0 bases from V and 1 base from J, with 7 bases between. This CDR3 spans 14 amino acids. CDR1 DFQATT and CDR2 SNEGSKA come from the germline V gene (reference sequence). CDR3 sequence (DNA): TGCAGTGCTAGAGATGCGGGGAGCAATCAGCCCCAGCATTTT. Its translation: CSARDAGSNQPQHF.

CDR3 nucleotide sequence: TGCGCCAGCAGCTCTAGGGCCGACGAGCAGTACTTC. Protein: CASSSRADEQYF. The chain combines TRBV5-1 with TRBJ2-7; D is ambiguous. This CDR3 spans 12 amino acids. V dropped 3 bases and J dropped 5 bases, with 9 bases sitting between them. The germline V gene has CDR1 SGHRS and CDR2 YFSETQ.

The V gene is TRBV2, the J gene TRBJ2-3, with 15 bases fitting TRBD2. Germline-derived CDR1 and CDR2 are SNHLY and FYNNEI. J was trimmed by 2 bases and V by 2 bases; bases with no gene match: 11. The CDR3 loop spans 20 amino acids. The CDR3 is CASSEPGLAGGLTLTDTQYF. The CDR3 DNA follows: TGTGCCAGCAGTGAACCGGGACTAGCGGGGGGTCTCACCCTCACAGATACGCAGTATTTT.

This chain connects TRBV30 to TRBJ2-7; D may be TRBD2 (5 bases). Germline V lookup: CDR1 GTSNPN, CDR2 SVGIG (reference sequence). Trimming took off 2 bases at V and 3 bases at J, with 17 bases between the two ends. The CDR3 is made up of 15 amino acids. The CDR3 DNA reads as TGTGCCTGGAGTCCCACAGCTAGCCGAATCTACGAGCAGTACTTC. Its translation: CAWSPTASRIYEQYF.

V usage is TRBV10-1 and J usage is TRBJ2-2; D perhaps matches TRBD1 (6 bases). The germline gives CDR1 WNHNN, CDR2 SYGVQD (reference sequence). V was clipped by 7 bases and J by 6 bases, with 12 bases between them. The CDR3 totals 13 residues. This CDR3 is CASNNRESGELFF. The CDR3 DNA follows: TGCGCCAGCAATAACAGGGAATCCGGGGAGCTGTTTTTT.

V is TRBV20-1 and J is TRBJ2-7; weak D call: TRBD2 (5 bases). Deletions cut 3 bases from V and 2 bases from J, with 14 bases between. CDR1 DFQATT and CDR2 SNEGSKA come from the germline V gene (reference sequence). This CDR3 is 14 amino acids long. This CDR3 is CSARTGVHPYEQYF. The CDR3, as DNA: TGCAGTGCTAGGACCGGGGTCCACCCCTACGAGCAGTACTTC.

This clonotype came up a few times. The chain recombines TRBV28 with TRBJ1-2, with D perhaps TRBD1 (5 bases). Deletions cut 8 bases from V and 2 bases from J, with 15 bases between. CDR1 is MDHEN and CDR2 is SYDVKM in the germline V gene. The CDR3 consists of 14 residues. This CDR3 reads CASRAPGLNYGYTF. DNA for the CDR3: TGTGCCAGCCGGGCTCCGGGACTCAACTATGGCTACACCTTC.

Note on this clonotype: This may come from a read error, since a much larger clone is one base off. V is TRBV7-2 and J is TRBJ1-5, with 7 bases that match TRBD1. The germline V gene encodes CDR1 SGHTA and CDR2 FQGNSA. The length of the CDR3 is 15 residues. CDR3: CASRQDRSGNHPQHF. DNA of the CDR3: TGTGCCAGCAGACAGGACAGGTCCGGAAATCACCCCCAGCATTTT.

For this clonotype: Lacking the conserved final phenylalanine or tryptophan, this CDR3 likely reflects a read error. This chain connects TRBV12-3 or TRBV12-4 to TRBJ2-3; 7 bases are a match to TRBD1. The CDR3 totals 16 residues. V lost 3 bases and J lost 10; bases outside the gene matches: 16. DNA for the CDR3: TGTGCCAGCAGTTTCCAGGGGGATCAGATACAACGGCCGCAGTATATT. This sequence encodes CASSFQGDQIQRPQYI.

The chain has TRBV5-1 and TRBJ2-1, with D possibly matching TRBD2 (6 bases). The CDR3 is 15 amino acids. Trimming stripped 1 base from V and 9 bases from J, with 17 bases between. In germline, CDR1 is SGHRS, CDR2 YFSETQ. This CDR3 is CASSLNTSPAGEQFF. CDR3 DNA sequence: TGCGCCAGCAGCTTGAATACTAGCCCCGCAGGTGAGCAGTTCTTC.